The entry below describes one TCR beta chain. Libraries were prepared by immunoSEQ multiplex PCR; TCRdb keeps only in-frame clonotypes and omits some of them. Of 100,000 to 150,000 clones in the sample, roughly 69% were seen once. These data originate in a study of blood T cell repertoires in COVID-19. V dropped 3 bases and J dropped 6; count of bases not matched to a gene: 5. Germline V gene lookup returns CDR1 SGHDT and CDR2 YYEEEE. This CDR3 region has 14 residues. The TCR comes from a woman aged 65 to 85 with acute or convalescent COVID-19. The V and J genes are TRBV5-6 and TRBJ1-2; 10 bases fit TRBD1. The source material was peripheral blood. CDR3 sequence (DNA): TGTGCCAGCAGCTCGGACAGGGGGGTAGATGGCTACACCTTC. Translated, it gives CASSSDRGVDGYTF.